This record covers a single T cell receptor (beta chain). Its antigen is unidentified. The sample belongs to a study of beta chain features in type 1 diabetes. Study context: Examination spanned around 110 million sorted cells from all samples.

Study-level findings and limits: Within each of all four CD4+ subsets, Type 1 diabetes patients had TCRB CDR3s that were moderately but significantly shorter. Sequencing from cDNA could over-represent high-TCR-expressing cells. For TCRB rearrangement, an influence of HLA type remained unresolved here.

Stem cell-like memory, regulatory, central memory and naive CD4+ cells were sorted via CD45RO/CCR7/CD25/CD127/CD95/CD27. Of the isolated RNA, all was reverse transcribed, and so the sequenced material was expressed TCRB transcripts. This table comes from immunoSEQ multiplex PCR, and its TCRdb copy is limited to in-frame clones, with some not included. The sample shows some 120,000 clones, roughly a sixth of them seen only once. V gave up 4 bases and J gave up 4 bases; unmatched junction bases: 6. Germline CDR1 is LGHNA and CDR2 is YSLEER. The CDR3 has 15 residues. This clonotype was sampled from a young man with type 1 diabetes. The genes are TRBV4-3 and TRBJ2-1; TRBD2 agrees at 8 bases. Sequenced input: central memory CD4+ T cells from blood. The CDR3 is CASSRVRGDYNEQFF. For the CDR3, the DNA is TGCGCCAGCAGCCGAGTGCGGGGGGATTACAATGAGCAGTTCTTC.